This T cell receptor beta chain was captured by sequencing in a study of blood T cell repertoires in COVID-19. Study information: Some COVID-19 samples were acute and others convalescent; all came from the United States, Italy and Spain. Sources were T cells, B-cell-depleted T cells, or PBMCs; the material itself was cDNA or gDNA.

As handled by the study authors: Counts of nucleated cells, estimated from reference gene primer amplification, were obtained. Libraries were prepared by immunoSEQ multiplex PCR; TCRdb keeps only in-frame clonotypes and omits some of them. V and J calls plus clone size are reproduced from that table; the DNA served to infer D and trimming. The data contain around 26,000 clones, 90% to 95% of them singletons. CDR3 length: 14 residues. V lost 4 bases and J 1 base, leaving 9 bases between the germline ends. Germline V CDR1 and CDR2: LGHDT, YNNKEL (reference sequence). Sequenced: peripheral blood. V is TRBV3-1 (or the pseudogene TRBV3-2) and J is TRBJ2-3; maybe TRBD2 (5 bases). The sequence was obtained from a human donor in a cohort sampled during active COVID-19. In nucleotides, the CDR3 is TGTGCCAGCAGCCGGCCCGGGGGCACAGATACGCAGTATTTT. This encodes CASSRPGGTDTQYF.